The sequence of this T cell receptor (beta chain) was determined in a study of T cell responses to AZD1222 COVID-19 vaccine (dated by TCRdb to the early 2020s). For context, the study as a whole: TCR sequencing covered some 240 trial participants: 200 to 210 given two doses of AZD1222 and some 25 given two doses of MenACWY control vaccine. Enrollment into the trials was organized by age into subgroups of 18-55, 56-69 and 70-plus years, and those subgroups contained roughly 150, 30 and 60 TCR-sequenced participants, respectively.

In regard to this clone: Its cognate antigen has yet to be identified. No base quality information exists; no much larger clone differs at one position.

Overall study results and their limits: In the small 56-69-year group, the increase in depth fell short of significance, most likely because of low power. Conclusions about previously exposed vaccinees were limited because only a handful of AZD1222 recipients were SARS-CoV-2 seropositive at baseline. Reportedly, almost half of the unique spike-specific TCRs recognized epitopes lying outside the regions that are mutated in the B.1.351 and B.1.1.7 variants. Because no day 14 peak-response samples were available, the repertoires could be characterized only after the peak T cell response. Participants were mostly white British and included more females than males, and it was suggested by the authors that clonal diversity may have been underestimated. Vaccine-associated CD4 TCRs spanned the whole spike protein, with dominant responses in regions 160-218 and 743-854. A significant rise in spike-specific TCR breadth and depth was observed after two AZD1222 doses relative to day 0 and relative to MenACWY recipients.

The CDR3 regions of human TCRbeta chains were analyzed by immunosequencing. As for how the authors treated the data: TCRs in the repertoires were matched against a reference library of SARS-CoV-2-specific TCRs that had been generated with the MIRA antigen-specificity platform. Breadth was defined as the fraction of unique TCRs that were SARS-CoV-2-associated. Depth was defined as the fraction of total T cells that were SARS-CoV-2-associated. Using the MIRA data, every spike-specific TCR was mapped to the spike region that the TCR reacted to and assigned to either a CD4 or a CD8 class. Log10-transformed breadth and depth values were compared by one-way ANOVA with Sidak's multiple comparisons tests. TCRdb re-hosts the immuneACCESS table, in-frame sequences only. Its copies lack some clones; in the studies checked, an unresolved V gene accounts for under half of them, and the cause for the rest is not known. Clonal size and the V and J genes are those of that table, whereas D and trimming came from the DNA. The table for this sample lists some 100,000 clones; about 86% of them were counted only once. 15% to 20% of the sample belongs to the ten largest clones.

The CDR3 starts with the cysteine, ends with the phenylalanine, and has 13 residues. Just CDR3 DNA is preserved here, 39 bases in frame from base 1. V lost 9 bases and J lost 2 bases; the stretch between them is 13 bases long. From a lookup of the germline V gene, CDR1 and CDR2 are SNHLY and FYNNEI. The sample's time point label, decoded: about 28 days (+/-7) after the second vaccine dose. Because spike-specific TCR depth and breadth did not differ between the two schedules, AZD1222 recipients who got a second dose at roughly 4 weeks were pooled with those who got a second dose at roughly 12 weeks. Samples from vaccinated people were obtained from the UK trials COV001 and COV002, which included a single-blind randomized controlled phase 2/3 trial of AZD1222 (ChAdOx1 nCoV-19) in healthy adults. For TCRbeta chain sequencing, PBMC samples from trial participants were taken at day 0 and at day 28 after the second dose.

The sequence is built from TRBV2 and TRBJ1-2; the best D guess is TRBD1, with 5 bases matching. The sample was peripheral blood, taken 28 days after the second AZD1222 dose. The sequence was collected from an adult who received the AZD1222 COVID-19 vaccine. CDR3 loop: CASGDGANYGYTF. The sequence in DNA is TGTGCCAGTGGGGACGGAGCGAACTATGGCTACACCTTC.